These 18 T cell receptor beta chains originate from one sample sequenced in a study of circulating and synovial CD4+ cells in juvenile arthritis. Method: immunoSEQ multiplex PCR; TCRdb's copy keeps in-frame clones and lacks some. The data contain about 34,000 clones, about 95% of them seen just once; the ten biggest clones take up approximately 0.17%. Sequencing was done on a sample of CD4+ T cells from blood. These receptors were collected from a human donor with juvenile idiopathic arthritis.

DNA of the CDR3: TGTGCCAGCTCACAAGTTAGTGAATCACCCCTCCACTTT. It encodes CASSQVSESPLHF. The rearrangement joins TRBV18 to TRBJ1-6, with D hard to call. The CDR3 covers 13 residues. Germline CDR1 KGHSH, CDR2 LQKENI. Trimming shortened V by 4 bases and J by 10 bases, and 11 bases separated the two germline ends. The full variable domain, its missing parts supplied by reference TRBV18 and TRBJ1-6, is NAGVMQNPRHLVRRRGQEARLRCSPMKGHSHVYWYRQLPEEGLKFMVYLQKENIIDESGMPKERFSAEFPKEGPSILRIQQVVRGDSAAYFCASSQVSESPLHFGNGTRLTVT.

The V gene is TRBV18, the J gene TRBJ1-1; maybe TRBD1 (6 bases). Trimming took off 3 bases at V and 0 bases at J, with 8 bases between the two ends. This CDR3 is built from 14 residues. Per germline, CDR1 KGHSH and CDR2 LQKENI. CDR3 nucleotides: TGTGCCAGCTCACCGCAGGGGCTGAACACTGAAGCTTTCTTT. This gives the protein CASSPQGLNTEAFF.

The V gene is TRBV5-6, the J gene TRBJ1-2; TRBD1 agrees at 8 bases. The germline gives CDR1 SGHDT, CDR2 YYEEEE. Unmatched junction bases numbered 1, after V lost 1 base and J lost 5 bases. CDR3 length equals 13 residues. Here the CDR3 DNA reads TGTGCCAGCAGCTTGCAGGGGGCTTATGGCTACACCTTC. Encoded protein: CASSLQGAYGYTF. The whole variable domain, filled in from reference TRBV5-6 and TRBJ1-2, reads DAGVTQSPTHLIKTRGQQVTLRCSPKSGHDTVSWYQQALGQGPQFIFQYYEEEERQRGNFPDRFSGHQFPNYSSELNVNALLLGDSALYLCASSLQGAYGYTFGSGTRLTVV.

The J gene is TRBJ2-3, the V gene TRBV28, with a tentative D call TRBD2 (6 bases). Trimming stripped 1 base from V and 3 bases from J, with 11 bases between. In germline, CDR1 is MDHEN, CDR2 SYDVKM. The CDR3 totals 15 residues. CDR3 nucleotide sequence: TGTGCCAGCAGTTTATTGCTAGCGCCAACAGATACGCAGTATTTT. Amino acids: CASSLLLAPTDTQYF.

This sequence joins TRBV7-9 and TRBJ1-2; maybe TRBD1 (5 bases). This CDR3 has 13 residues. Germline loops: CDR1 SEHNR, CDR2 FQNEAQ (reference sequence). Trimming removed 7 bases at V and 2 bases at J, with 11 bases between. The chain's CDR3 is CASNSGVNYGYTF. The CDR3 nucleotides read TGTGCCAGCAACTCGGGGGTGAACTATGGCTACACCTTC.

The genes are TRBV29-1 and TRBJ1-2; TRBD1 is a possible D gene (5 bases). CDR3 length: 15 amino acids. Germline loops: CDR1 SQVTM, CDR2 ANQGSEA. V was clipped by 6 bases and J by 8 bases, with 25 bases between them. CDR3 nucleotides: TGCAGCGTATCGGGGGAACTTTGGGGACTTGTGGGCTACACCTTC. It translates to CSVSGELWGLVGYTF.

CDR3 protein: CASSLGGKGNEQFF. The CDR3 DNA reads as TGTGCCAGCAGTTTGGGAGGGAAGGGCAATGAGCAGTTCTTC. The chain is built from TRBV27 and TRBJ2-1; 7 nucleotides match TRBD2. V lost 3 bases, J lost 6 bases, and 5 bases stayed unmatched. This CDR3 spans 14 amino acids. Germline V gene data show CDR1 as MNHEY and CDR2 as SMNVEV (reference sequence).

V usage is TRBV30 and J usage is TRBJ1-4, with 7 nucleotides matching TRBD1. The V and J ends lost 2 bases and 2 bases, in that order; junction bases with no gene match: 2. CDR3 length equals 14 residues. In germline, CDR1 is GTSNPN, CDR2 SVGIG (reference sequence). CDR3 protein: CAWSRTGTNEKLFF. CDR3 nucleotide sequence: TGTGCCTGGAGTAGGACAGGCACTAATGAAAAACTGTTTTTT.

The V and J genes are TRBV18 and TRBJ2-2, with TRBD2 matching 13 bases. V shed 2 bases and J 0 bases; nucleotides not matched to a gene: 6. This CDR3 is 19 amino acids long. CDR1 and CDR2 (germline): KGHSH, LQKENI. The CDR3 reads CASSPTGLAGAPNTGELFF. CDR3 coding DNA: TGTGCCAGCTCACCAACAGGACTAGCGGGGGCCCCGAACACCGGGGAGCTGTTTTTT.

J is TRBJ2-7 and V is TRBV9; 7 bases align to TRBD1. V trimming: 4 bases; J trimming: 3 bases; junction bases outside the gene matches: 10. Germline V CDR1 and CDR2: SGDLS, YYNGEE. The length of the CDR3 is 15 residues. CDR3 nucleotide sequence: TGTGCCAGCAGCAAAGGTTGGGACAGAAACTACGAGCAGTACTTC. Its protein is CASSKGWDRNYEQYF.

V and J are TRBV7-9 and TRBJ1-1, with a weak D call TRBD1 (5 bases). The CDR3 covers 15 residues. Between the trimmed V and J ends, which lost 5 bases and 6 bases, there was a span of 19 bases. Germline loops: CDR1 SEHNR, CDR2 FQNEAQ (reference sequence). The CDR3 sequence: CASSPPATAGAEAFF. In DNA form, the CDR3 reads TGTGCCAGCAGCCCGCCAGCGACAGCTGGAGCTGAAGCTTTCTTT.

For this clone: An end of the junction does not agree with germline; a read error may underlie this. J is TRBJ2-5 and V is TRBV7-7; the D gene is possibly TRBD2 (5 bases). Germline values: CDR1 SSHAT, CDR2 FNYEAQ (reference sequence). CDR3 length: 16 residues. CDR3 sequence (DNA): TGTGCTAGCAGCCTTAGCGAGGGAGTGACCCAAGAGACCCAGTACTTC. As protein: CASSLSEGVTQETQYF. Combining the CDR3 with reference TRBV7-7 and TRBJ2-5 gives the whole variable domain GAGVSQSPRYKVTKRGQDVTLRCDPISSHATLYWYQQALGQGPEFLTYFNYEAQPDKSGLPSDRFSAERPEGSISTLTIQRTEQRDSAMYRCASSLSEGVTQETQYFGPGTRLLVL.

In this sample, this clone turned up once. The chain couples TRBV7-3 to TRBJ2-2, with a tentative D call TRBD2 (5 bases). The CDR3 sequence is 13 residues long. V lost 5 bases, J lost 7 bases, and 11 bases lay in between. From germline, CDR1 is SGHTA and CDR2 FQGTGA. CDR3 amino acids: CASSPTSIGELFF. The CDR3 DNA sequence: TGTGCCAGCAGCCCAACTAGTATCGGGGAGCTGTTTTTT.

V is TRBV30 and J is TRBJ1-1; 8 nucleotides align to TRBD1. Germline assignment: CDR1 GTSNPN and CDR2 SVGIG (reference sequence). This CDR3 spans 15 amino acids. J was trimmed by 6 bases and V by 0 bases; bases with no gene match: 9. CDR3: CAWSVIGQGGPEAFF. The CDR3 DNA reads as TGTGCCTGGAGTGTAATCGGACAGGGAGGTCCTGAAGCTTTCTTT.

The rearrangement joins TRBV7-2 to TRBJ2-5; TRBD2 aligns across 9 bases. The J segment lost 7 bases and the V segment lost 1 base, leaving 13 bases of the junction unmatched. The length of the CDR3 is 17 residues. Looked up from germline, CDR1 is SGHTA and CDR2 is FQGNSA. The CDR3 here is CASSLGGGAGGRGTQYF. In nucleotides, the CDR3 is TGTGCCAGCAGCTTAGGGGGTGGAGCGGGGGGTCGGGGGACCCAGTACTTC.

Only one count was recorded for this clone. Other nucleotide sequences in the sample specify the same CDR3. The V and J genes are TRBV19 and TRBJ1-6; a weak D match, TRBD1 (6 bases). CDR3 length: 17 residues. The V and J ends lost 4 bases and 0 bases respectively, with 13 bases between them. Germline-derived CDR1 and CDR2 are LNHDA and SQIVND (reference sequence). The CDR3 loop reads CASSTAGAASYNSPLHF. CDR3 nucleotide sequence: TGTGCCAGTAGTACGGCAGGGGCGGCCTCCTATAATTCACCCCTCCACTTT.

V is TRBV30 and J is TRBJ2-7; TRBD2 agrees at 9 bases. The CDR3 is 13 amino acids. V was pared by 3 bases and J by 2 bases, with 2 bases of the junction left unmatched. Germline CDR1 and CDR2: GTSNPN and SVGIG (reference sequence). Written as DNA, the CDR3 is TGTGCCTGGAGGAGCGGGAGGACCTACGAGCAGTACTTC. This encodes CAWRSGRTYEQYF.

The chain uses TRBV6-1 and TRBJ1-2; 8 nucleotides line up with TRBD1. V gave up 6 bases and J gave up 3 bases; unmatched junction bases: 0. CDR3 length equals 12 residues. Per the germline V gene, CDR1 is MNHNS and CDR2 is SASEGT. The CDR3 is CASRTGDYGYTF. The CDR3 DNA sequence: TGTGCCAGCAGGACAGGGGACTATGGCTACACCTTC.